This is a list of T cell receptor beta chains from one sample in a study of T cell responses to AZD1222 COVID-19 vaccine. Using immunoSEQ multiplex PCR, the repertoire was profiled, and TCRdb retains in-frame clones only, with some absent. The sample yields around 150,000 clones, 90% seen once. The material sequenced was peripheral blood, taken 28 days after the second AZD1222 dose. These receptors all stem from an adult who received the AZD1222 COVID-19 vaccine. The CDR3 runs from the conserved cysteine through the conserved F or W. D genes are given only for firm matches. The size of a clone is reported for some rows only, either as once, few or many, or as a class for expanded clones.

>TRBJ1-5|TRBV6-5|TRBD1|-
TGTGCCAGCAGCTGGACAGGGGGCATTCAGCCCCAGCATTTT
CASSWTGGIQPQHF
>TRBJ2-1|TRBV7-2|-|once
TGTGCCAGCAGCCCTAGCGTTTTCTCCTACAATGAGCAGTTCTTC
CASSPSVFSYNEQFF
>TRBJ2-3|TRBV7-9|-|-
TGTGCCAGCAGCCCCGAGTTGCCAGATACGCAGTATTTT
CASSPELPDTQYF
>TRBJ2-1|TRBV20-1|-|-
TGCAGTGCTAGTGAGTCCGGGGGAGTCTCCTACAATGAGCAGTTCTTC
CSASESGGVSYNEQFF
>TRBJ2-5|TRBV24-1|-|-
TGTGCCACCAGTGATCCTGGAGGAGGGGGGCAAGAGACCCAGTACTTC
CATSDPGGGGQETQYF
>TRBJ1-6|TRBV3-1/TRBV3-2|-|-
TGTGCCAGCAGCCAAGTCTCCCGGGGGAATTCACCCCTCCACTTT
CASSQVSRGNSPLHF
>TRBJ2-7|TRBV7-9|-|-
TGTGCCAGCAGGCCCATCTACGAGCAGTACTTC
CASRPIYEQYF
>TRBJ2-7|TRBV19|TRBD2|-
TGTGCCAGTAGTGTCGGCGGGAGCTCCTACGAGCAGTACTTC
CASSVGGSSYEQYF
>TRBJ2-2|TRBV9|-|-
TGTGCCAGCAGCGTCAGGGTACTAGGAACCGGGGAGCTGTTTTTT
CASSVRVLGTGELFF
>TRBJ2-7|TRBV2|TRBD2|-
TGTGCCAGCAGTTGGACTAGCGGAGGGAACTACCACGAGCAGTACTTC
CASSWTSGGNYHEQYF
>TRBJ1-1|TRBV10-3|-|-
TGTGCCATCAGTGAAGTGACGAACACTGAAGCTTTCTTT
CAISEVTNTEAFF